The next 13 T cell receptor beta chains were all read from a single sample in a study of OX40 agonist ivuxolimab in advanced cancers. Only in-frame clones appear in the TCRdb table, and some are missing; sequencing was by immunoSEQ multiplex PCR. The sample carries 80,000 to 85,000 clones, around 84% recorded once. The sample here was CD4+ or CD8+ T cells sorted from blood, taken in a trial of the OX40 agonist ivuxolimab. These receptors were obtained from an adult with an advanced solid tumor such as melanoma, head and neck, liver or kidney cancer.

This clone was seen a few times. The rearrangement joins TRBV7-2 to TRBJ1-5, with D unresolved. Germline assignment: CDR1 SGHTA and CDR2 FQGNSA. V was trimmed by 1 base and J by 1 base, leaving 5 bases between them. This CDR3 comprises 14 residues. CDR3 region: CASSLEVSNQPQHF. The CDR3 nucleotides read TGTGCCAGCAGCTTAGAGGTCAGCAATCAGCCCCAGCATTTT.

This sequence joins TRBV6-5 and TRBJ1-1; 8 bases agree with TRBD1. V shed 6 bases and J 4 bases; nucleotides not matched to a gene: 4. Germline lookup yields CDR1 MNHEY and CDR2 SVGAGI. The CDR3 is made up of 13 amino acids. CDR3 sequence: CASRVRGLTEAFF. The CDR3 coding sequence is TGTGCCAGCAGGGTCAGGGGGCTCACTGAAGCTTTCTTT.

This chain uses TRBV11-3 with TRBJ2-4, with 11 bases that match TRBD1. This CDR3 has 15 amino acids. CDR1 and CDR2 (germline): SGHNT, YENEEA. V shed 4 bases, J shed 2 bases, and the junction held 1 base outside the gene matches. CDR3 loop: CASSSDRGPKNIQYF. Here the CDR3 DNA reads TGTGCCAGCAGCTCGGACAGGGGGCCCAAAAACATTCAGTACTTC.

The chain links TRBV6-6 to TRBJ2-7; the D gene is possibly TRBD1 (6 bases). The CDR3 length is 14 residues. Germline CDR1 is MNHNY and CDR2 is SVGAGI (reference sequence). The V end was cut by 5 bases, the J end by 3 bases, with 14 bases between. CDR3 residues: CASSKTKDSYEQYF. Here the CDR3 DNA reads TGTGCCAGCAGTAAAACGAAGGACAGCTACGAGCAGTACTTC.

Comments on this clone: Other DNA sequences in the sample encode the same CDR3. The chain joins TRBV6-5 to TRBJ2-2; no clear D gene. Germline CDR1 reads MNHEY; CDR2 reads SVGAGI. The ends were cut back, 0 bases at V and 7 bases at J, with 3 bases in the middle. The CDR3 sequence is 12 residues long. CDR3 sequence reads: CASSYSGGELFF. DNA of the CDR3: TGTGCCAGCAGTTACTCTGGCGGGGAGCTGTTTTTT.

The chain is built from TRBV5-6 and TRBJ2-7, with D possibly being TRBD1 (5 bases). Per germline, CDR1 SGHDT and CDR2 YYEEEE. This CDR3 spans 16 amino acids. V was cut by 4 bases and J by 3 bases, with 20 bases left in between. The CDR3 region has the DNA TGTGCCAGCAGCCCCCCTCAAGGCACCAGGGTCTACGAGCAGTACTTC. Its protein is CASSPPQGTRVYEQYF.

This chain joins TRBV13 and TRBJ2-7, with D perhaps matching TRBD2 (6 bases). There are 15 residues in the CDR3. The ends were cut back, 5 bases at V and 5 bases at J, with 19 bases in the middle. Germline CDR1 reads PRHDT; CDR2 reads FYEKMQ (reference sequence). As DNA, the CDR3 is TGTGCCAGCAGCCACAAGGACTACCCAAGGGACGAGCAGTACTTC. Translating it yields CASSHKDYPRDEQYF. Using reference TRBV13 and TRBJ2-7 for the parts outside the CDR3, the full variable domain is AAGVIQSPRHLIKEKRETATLKCYPIPRHDTVYWYQQGPGQDPQFLISFYEKMQSDKGSIPDRFSAQQFSDYHSELNMSSLELGDSALYFCASSHKDYPRDEQYFGPGTRLTVT.

About this clone itself: This specimen includes other DNA sequences encoding the same CDR3. This chain links TRBV7-2 with TRBJ2-2; 8 bases are a match to TRBD2. The ends lost 5 bases at V and 0 bases at J; junction bases unmatched: 2. Germline V gene lookup returns CDR1 SGHTA and CDR2 FQGNSA. This CDR3 is 15 amino acids long. The CDR3: CASSPGLANTGELFF. For the CDR3, the DNA is TGTGCCAGCAGCCCGGGACTAGCGAACACCGGGGAGCTGTTTTTT. Full variable domain (outside the CDR3, taken from reference TRBV7-2 and TRBJ2-2): GAGVSQSPSNKVTEKGKDVELRCDPISGHTALYWYRQSLGQGLEFLIYFQGNSAPDKSGLPSDRFSAERTGGSVSTLTIQRTQQEDSAVYLCASSPGLANTGELFFGEGSRLTVL.

The genes are TRBV10-3 and TRBJ2-5; 9 bases are shared with TRBD1. CDR1 and CDR2 from the germline V gene are ENHRY and SYGVKD. This CDR3 is 14 amino acids long. The V and J ends lost 5 bases and 5 bases, in that order; junction bases with no gene match: 6. The DNA of the CDR3 is TGTGCCATCAGTATACAGGGGGCGGCGGAGACCCAGTACTTC. It yields the protein CAISIQGAAETQYF.

V is TRBV7-8 and J is TRBJ1-6; no firm D call. The germline gives CDR1 SGHVS, CDR2 FQNEAQ. With 4 bases removed from V and 6 bases from J, the gap between germline ends came to 16 bases. The CDR3 runs 16 residues. The CDR3 DNA is TGTGCCAGCAGCTCCCCGAGCGAAGGAAGTAATTCACCCCTCCACTTT. Translated: CASSSPSEGSNSPLHF.

The CDR3 DNA reads as TGTGCCAGCAGCTTACACTTACAGGGCTCCTACGAGCAGTACTTC. Amino acid sequence: CASSLHLQGSYEQYF. This chain connects TRBV7-7 to TRBJ2-7; D may be TRBD1 (6 bases). The CDR3 totals 15 residues. V was cut by 2 bases and J by 0 bases, with 11 bases left in between. The germline V gene encodes CDR1 SSHAT and CDR2 FNYEAQ (reference sequence).

This chain connects TRBV2 to TRBJ2-3, with a possible D match to TRBD2 (6 bases). V was cut by 6 bases and J by 3 bases, with 16 bases left in between. In germline, CDR1 is SNHLY, CDR2 FYNNEI. This CDR3 is 15 amino acids long. The CDR3 DNA follows: TGTGCCAGCAGACTGGAGGGGAAATATACAGATACGCAGTATTTT. It is translated as CASRLEGKYTDTQYF.

This chain connects TRBV2 to TRBJ2-5, with a possible D match to TRBD2 (5 bases). Germline loops: CDR1 SNHLY, CDR2 FYNNEI. Trimming removed 6 bases at V and 2 bases at J, with 10 bases between. The length of the CDR3 is 13 residues. CDR3 sequence: CASSRTSQETQYF. As DNA, the CDR3 is TGTGCCAGCAGCCGGACTTCTCAAGAGACCCAGTACTTC.